This T cell receptor (beta chain) was identified in a study of CD8+ T cells in alopecia areata. Study-wide points: The study found higher clonality in lesional than normal scalp, especially in alopecia totalis/universalis.

As to treatment: oral pan-JAK inhibitor, 5-10 mg twice daily. Details on this clone: The antigen is undetermined.

After isolation, RNA underwent reverse transcription to generate cDNA as the sequencing template. Produced via immunoSEQ multiplex PCR; TCRdb's table is partial and in-frame only. The table has more than 200,000 clones, around two fifths seen once. Sample: CD4+ T cells sorted from blood, taken at approximately week 36, from a patient treated with tofacitinib. This TCR came from a human donor with alopecia areata.

The CDR3 reads CASSNPEGTSGRETGELFF. The DNA of the CDR3 is TGTGCCAGCAGCAACCCTGAGGGGACTAGCGGGAGGGAAACCGGGGAGCTGTTTTTT. This sequence joins TRBV9 and TRBJ2-2; 16 positions match TRBD2. The CDR3 consists of 19 residues. V lost 4 bases and J lost 5; bases outside the gene matches: 11. From germline, CDR1 is SGDLS and CDR2 YYNGEE.